The 5 T cell receptor beta chains below were found in one sample sequenced in a study of graft-versus-host responses after intestinal transplantation. The culture paired roughly 200,000 irradiated violet-dye-labeled stimulators with roughly 200,000 CFSE-labeled responders. Method: immunoSEQ multiplex PCR; TCRdb's copy keeps in-frame clones and lacks some. Seen here are some 21,000 clones, 25% to 35% observed once, and the top ten hold 7.5% to 9.5%. The material sequenced was alloreactive CD8+ T cells from a mixed lymphocyte reaction culture, taken before intestinal transplant. Subset reported: CFSE-low proliferating T cells sorted from roughly six-day pre-transplant mixed lymphocyte reaction (GvH or HvG direction). Receptors originate from a human patient who received an intestinal transplant.

V and J are TRBV6-5 and TRBJ1-5; possibly TRBD1 for D (5 bases). The CDR3 is 15 residues long. The V gene's germline CDR1 is MNHEY and CDR2 SVGAGI. Between the trimmed V and J ends, which lost 0 bases and 4 bases, there was a span of 10 bases. CDR3 coding DNA: TGTGCCAGCAGTTACTCCTGGGGGGGAAATCAGCCCCAGCATTTT. It yields the protein CASSYSWGGNQPQHF.

J is TRBJ2-7 and V is TRBV7-9; TRBD2 might be the D (6 bases). The V end lost 5 bases, the J end lost 2 bases, and 19 bases lay between the germline ends. Germline V gene lookup returns CDR1 SEHNR and CDR2 FQNEAQ (reference sequence). The CDR3 consists of 16 residues. The CDR3 protein is CASSPSGGTFAYEQYF. The DNA for the CDR3 is TGTGCCAGCAGCCCTTCTGGCGGGACTTTCGCCTACGAGCAGTACTTC.

The V and J genes are TRBV19 and TRBJ1-6; possibly TRBD1 for D (5 bases). The length of the CDR3 is 12 residues. Germline lookup yields CDR1 LNHDA and CDR2 SQIVND (reference sequence). Trimming took 5 bases from V and 12 from J, leaving 11 bases between them. CDR3 loop: CASSSGGRPLHF. The DNA for the CDR3 is TGTGCCAGTAGTTCCGGGGGAAGACCCCTCCACTTT.

This clone was recorded a few times. In the same sample, other DNA sequences code for this CDR3. The rearrangement joins TRBV10-2 to TRBJ2-1; tentatively, D is TRBD2 (5 bases). V was shortened by 3 bases and J by 0 bases, with 9 bases between the two germline ends. Germline CDR1 is WSHSY and CDR2 is SAAADI. The CDR3 spans 15 residues. The chain's CDR3 is CASSDGGSSYNEQFF. DNA for the CDR3: TGCGCCAGCAGTGATGGTGGGAGCTCCTACAATGAGCAGTTCTTC.

This clone is labeled medium-sized. The V gene is TRBV19, the J gene TRBJ2-7, with a possible D match to TRBD2 (6 bases). V dropped 1 base and J dropped 7 bases, with 14 bases sitting between them. Germline CDR1 LNHDA, CDR2 SQIVND (reference sequence). The CDR3 loop spans 14 amino acids. The CDR3 region is CASSIALGRGEQYF. CDR3 DNA sequence: TGTGCCAGTAGTATAGCCCTAGGTCGGGGGGAGCAGTACTTC.